Below, 9 T cell receptor beta chains from the same sample are listed, as sequenced in a study of blood T cells in healthy people across ages. It was with a sample-barcoded 5' primer and a J-beta primer mix that a second PCR of roughly 6 to 12 cycles was run. One entry per CDR3 protein results from TCRdb running MiXCR on the 5' RACE reads. The sample shows some 800,000 distinct CDR3 sequences, 40% to 50% of them seen only once. Material for sequencing was blood. The receptors here all came from a man aged 60-69 years in good health.

This chain joins TRBV7-2 and TRBJ1-2, with D perhaps matching TRBD1 (6 bases). Trimming took off 1 base at V and 1 base at J, with 13 bases between the two ends. The CDR3 length is 16 residues. The V gene's germline CDR1 is SGHTA and CDR2 FQGNSA. In DNA form, the CDR3 reads TGTGCCAGCAGCTTAGGACAGCAGGGGTTTAACTATGGCTACACCTTC. Protein sequence: CASSLGQQGFNYGYTF.

About this clonotype: A read error may be the cause here, since a much bigger clone is one base away. This rearrangement joins TRBV12-3 or TRBV12-4 to TRBJ1-2, with 7 bases fitting TRBD1. CDR3 length: 13 residues. CDR3 sequence reads: CASSPGQTYDYTF. The CDR3 region has the DNA TGTGCCAGCAGTCCGGGACAGACCTATGACTACACCTTC.

In this sample, this clonotype turned up a few times. The rearrangement links TRBV7-3 to TRBJ2-6, with D unclear. V was clipped by 5 bases and J by 1 base, with 6 bases between them. The germline CDR1 and CDR2 sequences are SGHTA and FQGTGA. CDR3 length: 14 amino acids. CDR3 region: CASSLQSGANVLTF. The CDR3 coding sequence is TGTGCCAGCAGCCTCCAGTCTGGGGCCAACGTCCTGACTTTC.

The J gene is TRBJ2-6, the V gene TRBV3-1, with 11 bases fitting TRBD2. This CDR3 has 19 residues. V was pared by 4 bases and J by 0 bases, with 8 bases of the junction left unmatched. Germline V CDR1 and CDR2: LGHDT, YNNKEL (reference sequence). CDR3 sequence reads: CASSLISGGGLSGANVLTF. In DNA, the CDR3 is TGTGCCAGCAGCCTGATTAGCGGGGGGGGCCTCTCTGGGGCCAACGTCCTGACTTTC.

This chain uses TRBV28 with TRBJ1-4; D may be TRBD1 (5 bases). V was cut by 6 bases and J by 8 bases, with 10 bases left in between. The CDR3 is 12 amino acids. CDR1 and CDR2 (germline): MDHEN, SYDVKM. CDR3 sequence: CASSRRAEKLFF. Written as DNA, the CDR3 is TGTGCCAGCAGCCGCAGGGCCGAAAAACTGTTTTTT.

The table lists this clonotype with many counts. V gene TRBV5-1 combines with J gene TRBJ1-4, with a weak D call TRBD1 (6 bases). V was clipped by 2 bases and J by 8 bases, with 22 bases between them. The length of the CDR3 is 17 residues. Germline V lookup: CDR1 SGHRS, CDR2 YFSETQ. This chain's CDR3 is CASSLSPGGGIGEKLFF. The CDR3 region has the DNA TGCGCCAGCAGCTTATCTCCTGGAGGGGGGATCGGAGAAAAACTGTTTTTT.

This clonotype appeared a few times. V is TRBV10-3 and J is TRBJ2-7, with unresolved D. Germline V gene data show CDR1 as ENHRY and CDR2 as SYGVKD. This CDR3 is built from 14 residues. V lost 4 bases, J lost 0 bases, and 10 bases lay in between. CDR3 sequence: CAISGGVSSYEQYF. The CDR3 coding sequence is TGTGCCATCAGTGGTGGGGTAAGCTCCTACGAGCAGTACTTC.

To note about this clonotype: One base away lies a much larger clone, so this may be a sequencing read error. The chain couples TRBV20-1 to TRBJ2-7; 7 bases are a match to TRBD1. Trimming took 4 bases from V and 3 from J; bases not matched to a gene: 9. CDR1 and CDR2 from the germline V gene are DFQATT and SNEGSKA (reference sequence). The CDR3 is made up of 14 amino acids. In nucleotides, the CDR3 is TGCAGTGCTACAGGACAGGAGGACCGCTACGAGCAGTACTTC. It translates to CSATGQEDRYEQYF.

Comments on this clonotype: This may be a read error: a much more frequent sequence differs by one nucleotide. V gene TRBV7-9 combines with J gene TRBJ2-7; 11 nucleotides line up with TRBD1. This CDR3 has 16 amino acids. The trim removed 5 bases at V and 2 bases at J, leaving 8 bases unmatched. CDR1 is SEHNR and CDR2 is FQNEAQ in the germline V gene (reference sequence). The chain's CDR3 is CASSQPGTGGTYEQYF. As DNA, the CDR3 is TGTGCCAGCAGCCAACCCGGGACAGGGGGAACCTACGAGCAGTACTTC.